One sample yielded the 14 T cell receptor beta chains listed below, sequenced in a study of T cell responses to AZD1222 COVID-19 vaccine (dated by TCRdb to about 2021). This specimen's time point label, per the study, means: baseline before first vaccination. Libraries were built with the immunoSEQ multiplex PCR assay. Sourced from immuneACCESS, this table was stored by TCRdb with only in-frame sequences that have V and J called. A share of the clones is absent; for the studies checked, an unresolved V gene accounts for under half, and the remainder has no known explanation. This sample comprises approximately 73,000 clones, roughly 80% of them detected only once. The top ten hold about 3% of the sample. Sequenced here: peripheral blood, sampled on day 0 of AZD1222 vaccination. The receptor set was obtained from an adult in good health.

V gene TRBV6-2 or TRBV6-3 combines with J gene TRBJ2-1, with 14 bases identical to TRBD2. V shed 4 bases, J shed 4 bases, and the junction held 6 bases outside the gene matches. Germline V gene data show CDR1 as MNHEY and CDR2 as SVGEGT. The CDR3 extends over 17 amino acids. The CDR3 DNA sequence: TGTGCCAGCAGTTGGCGACTAGCGGGGGGGATTTACAATGAGCAGTTCTTC. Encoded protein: CASSWRLAGGIYNEQFF.

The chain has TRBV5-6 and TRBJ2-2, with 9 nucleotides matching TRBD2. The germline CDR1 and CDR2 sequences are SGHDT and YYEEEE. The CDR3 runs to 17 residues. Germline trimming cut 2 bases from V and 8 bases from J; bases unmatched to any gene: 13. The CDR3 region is CASSFHLSASGIGELFF. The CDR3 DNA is TGTGCCAGCAGCTTTCATCTGAGTGCTAGCGGGATTGGGGAGCTGTTTTTT.

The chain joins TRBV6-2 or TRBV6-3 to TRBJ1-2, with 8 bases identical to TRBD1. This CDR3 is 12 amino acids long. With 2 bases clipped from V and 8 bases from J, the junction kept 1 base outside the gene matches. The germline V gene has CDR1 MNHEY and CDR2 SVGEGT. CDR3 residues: CASSYDRGGYTF. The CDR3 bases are TGTGCCAGCAGTTACGACAGGGGAGGCTACACCTTC.

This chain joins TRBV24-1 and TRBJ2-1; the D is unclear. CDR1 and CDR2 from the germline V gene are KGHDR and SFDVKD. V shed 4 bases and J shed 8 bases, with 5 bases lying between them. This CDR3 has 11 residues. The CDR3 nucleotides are TGTGCCACCAGTGAACGCGATGAGCAGTTCTTC. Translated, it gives CATSERDEQFF.

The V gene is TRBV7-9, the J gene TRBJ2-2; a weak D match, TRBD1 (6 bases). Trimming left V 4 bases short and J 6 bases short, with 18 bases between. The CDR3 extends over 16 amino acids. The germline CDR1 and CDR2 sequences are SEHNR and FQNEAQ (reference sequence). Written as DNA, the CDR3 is TGTGCCAGCAGCTGGCCCAGACAGGTCAGGGCCGGGGAGCTGTTTTTT. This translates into CASSWPRQVRAGELFF.

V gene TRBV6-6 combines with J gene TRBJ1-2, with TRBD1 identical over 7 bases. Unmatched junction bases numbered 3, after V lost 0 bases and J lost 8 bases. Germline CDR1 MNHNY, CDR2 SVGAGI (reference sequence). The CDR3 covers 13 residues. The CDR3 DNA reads TGTGCCAGCAGTTACTCGACAGGGTCAGGCTACACCTTC. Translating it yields CASSYSTGSGYTF.

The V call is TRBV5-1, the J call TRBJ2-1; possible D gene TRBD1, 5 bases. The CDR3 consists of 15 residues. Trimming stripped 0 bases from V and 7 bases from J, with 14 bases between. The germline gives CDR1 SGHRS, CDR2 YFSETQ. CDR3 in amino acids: CASSLGQGLGNEQFF. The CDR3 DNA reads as TGCGCCAGCAGCTTGGGTCAGGGCCTTGGGAATGAGCAGTTCTTC.

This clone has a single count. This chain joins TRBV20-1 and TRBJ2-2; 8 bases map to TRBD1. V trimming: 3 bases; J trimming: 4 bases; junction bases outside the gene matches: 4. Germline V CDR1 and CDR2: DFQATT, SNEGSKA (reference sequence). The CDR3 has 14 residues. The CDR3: CSASVTGGTGELFF. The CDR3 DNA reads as TGCAGTGCTAGTGTCACAGGGGGCACCGGGGAGCTGTTTTTT.

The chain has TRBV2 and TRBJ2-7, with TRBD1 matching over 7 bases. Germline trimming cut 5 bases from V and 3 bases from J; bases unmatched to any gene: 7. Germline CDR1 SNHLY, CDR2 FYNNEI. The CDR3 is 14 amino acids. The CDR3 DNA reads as TGTGCCAGCAGTTCCTTCGGACAGGACTACGAGCAGTACTTC. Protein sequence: CASSSFGQDYEQYF.

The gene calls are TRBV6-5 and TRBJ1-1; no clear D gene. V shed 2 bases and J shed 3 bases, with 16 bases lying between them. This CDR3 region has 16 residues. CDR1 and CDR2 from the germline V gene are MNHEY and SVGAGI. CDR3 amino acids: CASSYAHGGPYTEAFF. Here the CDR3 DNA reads TGTGCCAGCAGTTACGCCCACGGTGGTCCCTACACTGAAGCTTTCTTT.

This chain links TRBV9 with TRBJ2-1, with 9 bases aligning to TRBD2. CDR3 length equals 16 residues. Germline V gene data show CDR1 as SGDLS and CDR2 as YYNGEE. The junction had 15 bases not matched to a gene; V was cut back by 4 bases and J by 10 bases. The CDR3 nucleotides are TGTGCCAGCAGCACAGGACTAGCGACCGAGGTACGGGAGCAGTTCTTC. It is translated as CASSTGLATEVREQFF.

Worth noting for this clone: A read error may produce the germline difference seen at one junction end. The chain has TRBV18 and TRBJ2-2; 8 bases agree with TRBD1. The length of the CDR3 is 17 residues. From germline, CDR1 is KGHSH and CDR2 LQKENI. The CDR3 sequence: CASSPVRGQVNIGELFF. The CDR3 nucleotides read TGTGCCAGCTCACCTGTTCGGGGACAGGTCAACATCGGGGAGCTGTTTTTT.

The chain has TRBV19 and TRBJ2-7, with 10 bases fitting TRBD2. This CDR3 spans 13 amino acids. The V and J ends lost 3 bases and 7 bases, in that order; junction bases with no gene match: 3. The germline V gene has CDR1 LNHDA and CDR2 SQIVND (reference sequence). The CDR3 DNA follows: TGTGCCAGTAGTATCCTAGCGGGGGAAGAGCAGTACTTC. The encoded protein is CASSILAGEEQYF.

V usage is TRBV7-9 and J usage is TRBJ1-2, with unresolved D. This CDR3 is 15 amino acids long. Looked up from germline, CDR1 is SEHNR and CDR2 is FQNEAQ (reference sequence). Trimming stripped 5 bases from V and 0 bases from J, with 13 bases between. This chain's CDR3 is CASSPQGRANYGYTF. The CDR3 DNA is TGTGCCAGCAGCCCCCAAGGGAGGGCTAACTATGGCTACACCTTC.